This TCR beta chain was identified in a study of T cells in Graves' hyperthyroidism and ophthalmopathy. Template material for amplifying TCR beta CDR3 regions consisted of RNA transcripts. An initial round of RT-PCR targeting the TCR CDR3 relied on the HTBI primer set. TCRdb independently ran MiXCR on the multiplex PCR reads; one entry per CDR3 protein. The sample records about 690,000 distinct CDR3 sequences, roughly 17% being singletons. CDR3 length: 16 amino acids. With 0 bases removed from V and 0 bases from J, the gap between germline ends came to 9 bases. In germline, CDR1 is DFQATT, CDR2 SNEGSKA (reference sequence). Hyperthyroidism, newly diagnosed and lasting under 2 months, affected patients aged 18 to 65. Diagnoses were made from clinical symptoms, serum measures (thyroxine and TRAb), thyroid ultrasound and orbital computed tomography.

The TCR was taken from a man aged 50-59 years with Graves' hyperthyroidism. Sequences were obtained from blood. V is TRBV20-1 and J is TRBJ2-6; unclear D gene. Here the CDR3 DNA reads TGCAGTGCTAGAGATTCCTATCGCTCTGGGGCCAACGTCCTGACTTTC. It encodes CSARDSYRSGANVLTF.